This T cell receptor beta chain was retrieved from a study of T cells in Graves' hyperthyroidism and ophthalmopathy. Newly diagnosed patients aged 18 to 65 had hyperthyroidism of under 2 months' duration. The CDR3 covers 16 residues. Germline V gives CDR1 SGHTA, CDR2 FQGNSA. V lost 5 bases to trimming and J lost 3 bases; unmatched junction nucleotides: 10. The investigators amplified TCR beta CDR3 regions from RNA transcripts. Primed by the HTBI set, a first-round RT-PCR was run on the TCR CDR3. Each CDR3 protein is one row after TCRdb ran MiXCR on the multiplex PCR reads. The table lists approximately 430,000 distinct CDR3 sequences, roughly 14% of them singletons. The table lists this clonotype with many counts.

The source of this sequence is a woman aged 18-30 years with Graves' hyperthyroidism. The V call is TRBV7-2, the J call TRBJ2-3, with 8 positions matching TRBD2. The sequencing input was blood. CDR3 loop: CASSRSGGGRTDTQYF. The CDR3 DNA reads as TGTGCCAGCAGCCGTTCCGGGGGGGGCAGGACAGATACGCAGTATTTT.